The 32 T cell receptor beta chains reported below all come from one sample, sequenced in a study of blood T cell repertoires in COVID-19. The table came from immunoSEQ multiplex PCR; TCRdb's copy has only in-frame clones and leaves some out. This table has tens of thousands of clones, 70% to 90% appearing once. The specimen sequenced was peripheral blood. Every receptor here comes from an older woman with acute or convalescent COVID-19.

The chain joins TRBV19 to TRBJ2-5; TRBD2 matches 14 bases. The CDR3 totals 15 residues. V lost 5 bases and J lost 5; bases outside the gene matches: 4. Germline V gene sequence: CDR1 LNHDA, CDR2 SQIVND (reference sequence). The CDR3 loop reads CASSSTSGRGETQYF. CDR3 nucleotide sequence: TGTGCCAGTAGTTCGACTAGCGGGAGGGGTGAGACCCAGTACTTC.

This chain connects TRBV14 to TRBJ2-3; 7 nucleotides line up with TRBD2. Unmatched junction bases numbered 9, after V lost 2 bases and J lost 4 bases. Per germline, CDR1 SGHDN and CDR2 FVKESK. The length of the CDR3 is 16 residues. The DNA of the CDR3 is TGTGCCAGCAGCCAACAATCGGGAGGAATCGCAGATACGCAGTATTTT. Protein: CASSQQSGGIADTQYF.

V is TRBV27 and J is TRBJ2-7; perhaps TRBD2 as D (6 bases). The V gene lost 3 bases and the J gene lost 2 bases, with 11 bases spanning the gap. This CDR3 spans 14 amino acids. Germline V gene sequence: CDR1 MNHEY, CDR2 SMNVEV (reference sequence). The DNA of the CDR3 is TGTGCCAGCAGTTTTTCAGGGACTGCCTACGAGCAGTACTTC. Amino acid sequence: CASSFSGTAYEQYF.

J is TRBJ1-3 and V is TRBV9, with 7 bases matching TRBD1. This CDR3 is 17 amino acids long. The V and J ends lost 0 bases and 0 bases, in that order; junction bases with no gene match: 6. Germline loops: CDR1 SGDLS, CDR2 YYNGEE. The CDR3 nucleotides are TGTGCCAGCAGCGTAGATGGAGGGGGCAACTCTGGAAACACCATATATTTT. Amino acid sequence: CASSVDGGGNSGNTIYF. Supplemented by reference TRBV9 and TRBJ1-3, the full variable domain reads DSGVTQTPKHLITATGQRVTLRCSPRSGDLSVYWYQQSLDQGLQFLIQYYNGEERAKGNILERFSAQQFPDLHSELNLSSLELGDSALYFCASSVDGGGNSGNTIYFGEGSWLTVV.

This rearrangement joins TRBV3-1 (or the pseudogene TRBV3-2) to TRBJ1-2, with a tentative D call TRBD1 (5 bases). V gave up 0 bases and J gave up 8 bases, with 16 bases separating them. The V gene's germline CDR1 is LGHDT and CDR2 YNNKEL (reference sequence). The CDR3 spans 15 residues. This chain's CDR3 is CASSQDVAGWRGYTF. DNA for the CDR3: TGTGCCAGCAGCCAAGATGTTGCAGGGTGGAGAGGCTACACCTTC.

This clone is a singleton in its sample. The V call is TRBV5-1, the J call TRBJ2-7, with TRBD2 as a possible D gene (5 bases). Trimming left V 3 bases short and J 5 bases short, with 18 bases between. CDR1 and CDR2 (germline): SGHRS, YFSETQ. The CDR3 sequence is 15 residues long. Written as DNA, the CDR3 is TGCGCCAGCAGCTCCGGGATGACCAGCGGCGACGAGCAGTACTTC. Protein sequence: CASSSGMTSGDEQYF.

The gene calls are TRBV14 and TRBJ1-6; D possibly corresponds to TRBD1 (6 bases). CDR1 is SGHDN and CDR2 is FVKESK in the germline V gene. Trimming cost V 6 bases and J 7 bases, with 16 bases left between them. The CDR3 sequence is 15 residues long. This chain's CDR3 is CASRLGGLRNSPLHF. CDR3 bases: TGTGCCAGCAGACTAGGGGGTTTACGGAATTCACCCCTCCACTTT.

The chain uses TRBV5-6 and TRBJ2-5; 7 nucleotides line up with TRBD2. The CDR3 contains 15 residues. From germline, CDR1 is SGHDT and CDR2 YYEEEE. V shed 2 bases, J shed 0 bases, and the junction held 4 bases outside the gene matches. The CDR3, as DNA: TGTGCCAGCAGCTTACTAGCGCCGTACCAAGAGACCCAGTACTTC. As protein: CASSLLAPYQETQYF.

This rearrangement joins TRBV30 to TRBJ2-7; TRBD1 might be the D (5 bases). V shed 0 bases and J shed 2 bases, with 17 bases lying between them. The CDR3 has 16 residues. Germline V CDR1 and CDR2: GTSNPN, SVGIG (reference sequence). The CDR3 nucleotides are TGTGCCTGGAGTGTACTGAAGGGGCCGATTGCCTACGAGCAGTACTTC. It encodes CAWSVLKGPIAYEQYF.

V usage is TRBV5-4 and J usage is TRBJ2-5; tentatively, D is TRBD2 (7 bases). The germline V and J ends were trimmed by 3 bases and 5 bases, with 17 bases remaining between them. Germline V lookup: CDR1 SGHNT, CDR2 YYREEE (reference sequence). The CDR3 length is 15 residues. This chain's CDR3 is CASSSPGEGRETQYF. CDR3 bases: TGTGCCAGCAGCTCCCCAGGGGAGGGTAGGGAGACCCAGTACTTC. Full variable domain (missing parts from reference TRBV5-4 and TRBJ2-5): ETGVTQSPTHLIKTRGQQVTLRCSSQSGHNTVSWYQQALGQGPQFIFQYYREEENGRGNFPPRFSGLQFPNYSSELNVNALELDDSALYLCASSSPGEGRETQYFGPGTRLLVL.

J is TRBJ2-5 and V is TRBV11-2; 7 nucleotides agree with TRBD2. This CDR3 contains 14 residues. Germline CDR1 and CDR2: SGHAT and FQNNGV. The ends lost 5 bases at V and 4 bases at J; junction bases unmatched: 7. In DNA form, the CDR3 reads TGTGCCAGCAGCCCCCGACTAGCCAGAGAGACCCAGTACTTC. Its translation is CASSPRLARETQYF.

V and J are TRBV29-1 and TRBJ2-2; 8 bases are shared with TRBD1. Germline V gives CDR1 SQVTM, CDR2 ANQGSEA. The length of the CDR3 is 13 residues. J was trimmed by 7 bases and V by 4 bases; bases with no gene match: 5. CDR3 amino acids: CSVGAGGIGELFF. CDR3 in DNA: TGCAGCGTTGGGGCAGGGGGCATCGGGGAGCTGTTTTTT.

This chain connects TRBV5-1 to TRBJ1-4; D unresolved. Germline V gene lookup returns CDR1 SGHRS and CDR2 YFSETQ. CDR3 length: 13 amino acids. V gave up 6 bases and J gave up 8 bases, with 14 bases separating them. DNA of the CDR3: TGCGCCAGCACTCGGGTACCGGGGGAAAAACTGTTTTTT. This sequence encodes CASTRVPGEKLFF.

CDR3 in DNA: TGTGCCAGTAGTAACCCTCATGGGCATGTTGAAGCTTTCTTT. Its protein is CASSNPHGHVEAFF. The chain couples TRBV19 to TRBJ1-1; the D is unclear. CDR3 length: 14 amino acids. CDR1 and CDR2 from the germline V gene are LNHDA and SQIVND (reference sequence). Trimming removed 4 bases from V and 7 bases from J, with 16 bases in between.

J is TRBJ2-1 and V is TRBV9, with no clear D. Germline V lookup: CDR1 SGDLS, CDR2 YYNGEE. This CDR3 has 13 residues. Between the trimmed V and J ends, which lost 0 bases and 4 bases, there was a span of 5 bases. The CDR3 loop reads CASSVGVYNEQFF. For the CDR3, the DNA is TGTGCCAGCAGCGTAGGCGTGTACAATGAGCAGTTCTTC. Full variable domain (remainder filled in from reference TRBV9 and TRBJ2-1): DSGVTQTPKHLITATGQRVTLRCSPRSGDLSVYWYQQSLDQGLQFLIQYYNGEERAKGNILERFSAQQFPDLHSELNLSSLELGDSALYFCASSVGVYNEQFFGPGTRLTVL.

V gene TRBV11-2 combines with J gene TRBJ1-6, with TRBD1 as a possible D gene (6 bases). This CDR3 is 18 amino acids long. With 2 bases removed from V and 4 bases from J, the gap between germline ends came to 18 bases. Per germline, CDR1 SGHAT and CDR2 FQNNGV. Here the CDR3 reads CASSLKGEGLGYNSPLHF. DNA of the CDR3: TGTGCCAGCAGCTTAAAGGGGGAAGGCTTGGGGTATAATTCACCCCTCCACTTT.

The chain uses TRBV4-1 and TRBJ2-1; TRBD1 matches 8 bases. CDR1 and CDR2 from the germline V gene are MGHRA and YSYEKL. Germline trimming cut 1 base from V and 7 bases from J; bases unmatched to any gene: 9. The CDR3 covers 16 residues. The chain's CDR3 is CASSQVVRGRGNEQFF. The CDR3 DNA is TGCGCCAGCAGCCAAGTTGTCAGGGGGCGAGGAAATGAGCAGTTCTTC.

V and J are TRBV29-1 and TRBJ2-1; 9 bases are a match to TRBD1. This CDR3 comprises 15 residues. The V gene end was trimmed by 5 bases and the J gene end by 7 bases; junction bases not matched to a gene: 12. CDR1 and CDR2 from the germline V gene are SQVTM and ANQGSEA. The CDR3 nucleotides read TGCAGCGTTCTCAATCCCAGGGGGACAGGGAATGAGCAGTTCTTC. Translation: CSVLNPRGTGNEQFF.

The chain couples TRBV18 to TRBJ1-2; D is unclear. The CDR3 is made up of 13 amino acids. Trimming stripped 2 bases from V and 3 bases from J, with 7 bases between. The germline gives CDR1 KGHSH, CDR2 LQKENI. The CDR3 DNA sequence: TGTGCCAGCTCACCAGAGGGCGACTATGGCTACACCTTC. This translates into CASSPEGDYGYTF.

The chain uses TRBV29-1 and TRBJ1-3, with 10 nucleotides matching TRBD1. CDR1 and CDR2 from the germline V gene are SQVTM and ANQGSEA. The J segment lost 0 bases and the V segment lost 7 bases, leaving 6 bases of the junction unmatched. This CDR3 has 15 residues. CDR3 region: CSARDRGNSGNTIYF. CDR3 in DNA: TGCAGCGCCCGGGACAGGGGCAACTCTGGAAACACCATATATTTT.

The V and J genes are TRBV24-1 and TRBJ1-3, with 11 bases fitting TRBD1. The CDR3 totals 17 residues. Unmatched junction bases numbered 11, after V lost 5 bases and J lost 6 bases. Germline CDR1 is KGHDR and CDR2 is SFDVKD. The CDR3: CATSAGQGARRENTIYF. DNA for the CDR3: TGTGCCACCAGTGCCGGACAGGGGGCGCGCCGAGAAAACACCATATATTTT.

The chain joins TRBV4-2 to TRBJ2-1; 9 bases are a match to TRBD2. The CDR3 is made up of 16 amino acids. V shed 0 bases and J 8 bases; nucleotides not matched to a gene: 8. CDR1 and CDR2 from the germline V gene are LGHNA and YNFKEQ. The CDR3 DNA sequence: TGTGCCAGCAGCCAAGATCCGGGCGGGGGGGCTTATGAGCAGTTCTTC. This gives the protein CASSQDPGGGAYEQFF.

This clone was detected once. J is TRBJ1-3 and V is TRBV25-1, with D maybe TRBD1 (5 bases). V gave up 3 bases and J gave up 4 bases, with 10 bases separating them. Germline V gene sequence: CDR1 MGHDK, CDR2 SYGVNS. The CDR3 sequence is 14 residues long. The chain's CDR3 is CASSEQGSGNTIYF. The DNA for the CDR3 is TGTGCCAGCAGTGAGCAGGGTTCCGGAAACACCATATATTTT.

The chain has TRBV6-5 and TRBJ1-2, with 8 bases aligning to TRBD1. Germline CDR1 reads MNHEY; CDR2 reads SVGAGI. Trimming took 6 bases from V and 7 from J; bases not matched to a gene: 10. This CDR3 has 14 amino acids. CDR3 region: CASRAGGAGGGYTF. The CDR3 coding sequence is TGTGCCAGCAGGGCAGGGGGCGCGGGTGGTGGCTACACCTTC.

The chain is built from TRBV11-2 and TRBJ2-7, with TRBD1 matching over 8 bases. Germline CDR1 reads SGHAT; CDR2 reads FQNNGV. J was trimmed by 2 bases and V by 5 bases; bases with no gene match: 8. The length of the CDR3 is 15 residues. The CDR3 is CASSASGTGTYEQYF. The CDR3 DNA reads as TGTGCCAGCAGCGCCTCCGGGACAGGTACCTACGAGCAGTACTTC.

To note about this clone: The junction differs from germline at one of its ends, possibly a read error. V and J are TRBV7-7 and TRBJ2-7; TRBD2 might be the D (6 bases). The length of the CDR3 is 15 residues. The V gene's germline CDR1 is SSHAT and CDR2 FNYEAQ (reference sequence). CDR3 region: CASSSGAGRSYEQYF. DNA for the CDR3: TGTGCTAGCAGCTCCGGGGCAGGGAGGTCCTACGAGCAGTACTTC.

This chain joins TRBV7-2 and TRBJ1-2; 7 nucleotides line up with TRBD1. J lost 0 bases, V lost 0 bases, and 16 bases had no gene match. The CDR3 is 20 amino acids. Germline loops: CDR1 SGHTA, CDR2 FQGNSA. CDR3 sequence (DNA): TGTGCCAGCAGCTTAGCAACCCGCTCTGGACAGGCCAAAACTAACTATGGCTACACCTTC. Its translation is CASSLATRSGQAKTNYGYTF. Drawing the rest from reference TRBV7-2 and TRBJ1-2, the complete variable domain is GAGVSQSPSNKVTEKGKDVELRCDPISGHTALYWYRQSLGQGLEFLIYFQGNSAPDKSGLPSDRFSAERTGGSVSTLTIQRTQQEDSAVYLCASSLATRSGQAKTNYGYTFGSGTRLTVV.

V usage is TRBV11-3 and J usage is TRBJ2-1, with D uncertain. Germline CDR1 and CDR2: SGHNT and YENEEA. This CDR3 has 12 amino acids. V gave up 1 base and J gave up 9 bases, with 7 bases separating them. This CDR3 is CASSLGSGEQFF. As DNA, the CDR3 is TGTGCCAGCAGCTTAGGTTCAGGTGAGCAGTTCTTC.

The sample holds one count of this clone. This chain links TRBV9 with TRBJ2-2; D ambiguous. There are 13 residues in the CDR3. V dropped 0 bases and J dropped 4 bases, with 4 bases sitting between them. Germline V gene data show CDR1 as SGDLS and CDR2 as YYNGEE. The CDR3 spells CASSVDTTGELFF. As DNA, the CDR3 is TGTGCCAGCAGCGTAGACACCACCGGGGAGCTGTTTTTT.

The CDR3 is CASTGTGGYQPQHF. The CDR3 nucleotides are TGTGCCAGTACCGGGACAGGAGGCTATCAGCCCCAGCATTTT. V and J are TRBV19 and TRBJ1-5, with 8 nucleotides matching TRBD1. The CDR3 has 14 residues. The V segment lost 7 bases and the J segment 5 bases; nucleotides outside the gene matches: 7. The germline V gene encodes CDR1 LNHDA and CDR2 SQIVND (reference sequence). The whole variable domain, remainder taken from reference TRBV19 and TRBJ1-5, is DGGITQSPKYLFRKEGQNVTLSCEQNLNHDAMYWYRQDPGQGLRLIYYSQIVNDFQKGDIAEGYSVSREKKESFPLTVTSAQKNPTAFYLCASTGTGGYQPQHFGDGTRLSIL.

V is TRBV6-5 and J is TRBJ2-7; possibly TRBD1 for D (5 bases). The V end was cut by 4 bases, the J end by 8 bases, with 15 bases between. Germline V lookup: CDR1 MNHEY, CDR2 SVGAGI. CDR3 length: 13 amino acids. Written as DNA, the CDR3 is TGTGCCAGCAGTTTATCCAGGGATGATAAGCAGTACTTC. This encodes CASSLSRDDKQYF.

Here the CDR3 reads CASSPLPGQGGDEQYF. The CDR3 DNA reads as TGTGCCAGCAGCCCTCTGCCGGGACAGGGGGGCGACGAGCAGTACTTC. The chain recombines TRBV3-1 (or the pseudogene TRBV3-2) with TRBJ2-7; 11 bases are a match to TRBD1. V lost 4 bases to trimming and J lost 5 bases; unmatched junction nucleotides: 10. The germline gives CDR1 LGHDT, CDR2 YNNKEL (reference sequence). The CDR3 is made up of 16 amino acids.